This TCR beta chain derives from a study of cytomegalovirus exposure and HLA in healthy donors. Amplification used 60 Vbeta primers and 13 Jbeta primers. Repertoires were generated with immunoSEQ multiplex PCR, while TCRdb's copy carries only in-frame clones and drops some. In the table there are 150,000 or so clones, roughly 74% of which are singletons. Material for sequencing was PBMCs. The receptor was isolated from a man between 18 and 35 years old in good health and CMV-seronegative.

CDR3 sequence: CASSITGGSTEAFF. CDR3 nucleotide sequence: TGTGCCAGCAGTATAACGGGGGGGAGCACTGAAGCTTTCTTT. This rearrangement joins TRBV7-9 to TRBJ1-1; possibly TRBD1 for D (5 bases). Trimming shortened V by 6 bases and J by 4 bases, and 15 bases separated the two germline ends. The CDR3 is made up of 14 amino acids. CDR1 SEHNR and CDR2 FQNEAQ come from the germline V gene (reference sequence).